This TCR beta chain was documented in a study of CDR3 diversity in severe acne. This clonotype was seen ten or more times. TCRdb processed the PCR reads anew with MiXCR; each CDR3 protein has one entry. The profile shows more than 85,000 distinct CDR3 sequences, under 55% of them singletons. V was shortened by 0 bases and J by 12 bases, with 15 bases between the two germline ends. The CDR3 covers 15 residues. Germline V gene lookup returns CDR1 LNHNV and CDR2 YYDKDF (reference sequence). The receptor was isolated from a male donor with severe acne vulgaris. Material for sequencing was blood. The chain employs TRBV15 and TRBJ2-6, with D perhaps TRBD2 (5 bases). CDR3 DNA: TGTGCCACCAGCAGAGATCTAGGAGGCACCCGCGTCCTGACTTTC. Residues: CATSRDLGGTRVLTF.